Each of the 29 T cell receptor beta chains below was sequenced from the same sample in a study of radiotherapy plus CTLA-4 blockade in lung cancer. Some clones are missing from TCRdb's copy, which holds only in-frame ones; the method was immunoSEQ multiplex PCR. The sample yields 1,500 to 2,000 clones, 85% to 90% seen once. The source material was tumor tissue, sampled from a patient treated with radiotherapy plus ipilimumab. The source is a human donor with non-small cell lung cancer who had a complete response to radiotherapy plus ipilimumab.

The chain joins TRBV7-2 to TRBJ2-1; D gene unclear. The CDR3 spans 13 residues. The V end was cut by 4 bases, the J end by 2 bases, with 6 bases between. Germline CDR1 is SGHTA and CDR2 is FQGNSA. The CDR3 DNA reads as TGTGCCAGCAGCTCCCCCCCCTACAATGAGCAGTTCTTC. Amino acids: CASSSPPYNEQFF.

In nucleotides, the CDR3 is TGTGCCAGCAGCGTAGAAAGCGGGGAGTACAATGAGCAGTTCTTC. Its protein is CASSVESGEYNEQFF. V and J are TRBV9 and TRBJ2-1; 7 bases fit TRBD2. The germline gives CDR1 SGDLS, CDR2 YYNGEE. The CDR3 has 15 amino acids. V was clipped by 0 bases and J by 4 bases; unmatched bases: 4.

This chain links TRBV7-8 with TRBJ2-1, with D maybe TRBD2 (5 bases). The CDR3 runs to 15 residues. CDR1 SGHVS and CDR2 FQNEAQ come from the germline V gene. The ends were cut back, 2 bases at V and 9 bases at J, with 17 bases in the middle. As DNA, the CDR3 is TGTGCCAGCAGCTTATTGGGATCCCTTGGGAGTGAGCAGTTCTTC. Translation: CASSLLGSLGSEQFF. The variable domain in full, with the rest retrieved from reference TRBV7-8 and TRBJ2-1, is GAGVSQSPRYKVAKRGQDVALRCDPISGHVSLFWYQQALGQGPEFLTYFQNEAQLDKSGLPSDRFFAERPEGSVSTLKIQRTQQEDSAVYLCASSLLGSLGSEQFFGPGTRLTVL.

The chain carries TRBV4-3 and TRBJ1-1; TRBD1 aligns across 8 bases. Germline CDR1 and CDR2: LGHNA and YSLEER. J was trimmed by 6 bases and V by 0 bases; bases with no gene match: 18. There are 19 residues in the CDR3. Here the CDR3 reads CASSQETPRSPLTGAEAFF. CDR3 coding DNA: TGCGCCAGCAGCCAAGAAACCCCCCGTAGCCCCCTGACAGGGGCTGAAGCTTTCTTT.

With regard to this clone: One junction end does not reproduce the germline sequence, and a read error may be involved. In the same sample, other DNA sequences code for this CDR3. The chain is built from TRBV29-1 and TRBJ2-1; no reliable D call. The CDR3 has 14 residues. CDR1 SQVTM and CDR2 ANQGSEA come from the germline V gene. The CDR3 DNA is TGCAGCGTTGTAGGTGGCGGCAGGTACAATGAGCAATTCTTC. It translates to CSVVGGGRYNEQFF.

This rearrangement joins TRBV11-3 to TRBJ2-7; TRBD1 is a possible D gene (6 bases). Trimming pared 5 bases from V and 3 bases from J, leaving 14 bases between. CDR3 length equals 14 residues. Germline CDR1 SGHNT, CDR2 YENEEA. For the CDR3, the DNA is TGTGCCAGCAGCCCCAACCCGGACAGCTACGAGCAGTACTTC. Translation gives CASSPNPDSYEQYF. Using reference TRBV11-3 and TRBJ2-7 for the parts outside the CDR3, the full variable domain is EAGVVQSPRYKIIEKKQPVAFWCNPISGHNTLYWYLQNLGQGPELLIRYENEEAVDDSQLPKDRFSAERLKGVDSTLKIQPAELGDSAVYLCASSPNPDSYEQYFGPGTRLTVT.

The chain employs TRBV14 and TRBJ2-2; no clear D. CDR3 length equals 13 residues. Looked up from germline, CDR1 is SGHDN and CDR2 is FVKESK. Between the trimmed V and J ends, which lost 0 bases and 7 bases, there was a span of 6 bases. This chain's CDR3 is CASSQELGGELFF. Written as DNA, the CDR3 is TGTGCCAGCAGCCAAGAGTTGGGCGGGGAGCTGTTTTTT. The full variable domain, completed using reference TRBV14 and TRBJ2-2, is EAGVTQFPSHSVIEKGQTVTLRCDPISGHDNLYWYRRVMGKEIKFLLHFVKESKQDESGMPNNRFLAERTGGTYSTLKVQPAELEDSGVYFCASSQELGGELFFGEGSRLTVL.

The chain employs TRBV7-9 and TRBJ2-3, with 7 bases identical to TRBD2. This CDR3 has 19 residues. V shed 2 bases, J shed 2 bases, and the junction held 16 bases outside the gene matches. The germline CDR1 and CDR2 sequences are SEHNR and FQNEAQ (reference sequence). CDR3 DNA sequence: TGTGCCAGCAGCTTATACGGCCCCGACTCCGGGACTAACACAGATACGCAGTATTTT. Encoded protein: CASSLYGPDSGTNTDTQYF. The full variable domain, its missing parts supplied by reference TRBV7-9 and TRBJ2-3, is DTGVSQNPRHKITKRGQNVTFRCDPISEHNRLYWYRQTLGQGPEFLTYFQNEAQLEKSRLLSDRFSAERPKGSFSTLEIQRTEQGDSAMYLCASSLYGPDSGTNTDTQYFGPGTRLTVL.

A few counts support this clone. J is TRBJ1-1 and V is TRBV27; D unresolved. This CDR3 has 16 amino acids. Germline V gene data show CDR1 as MNHEY and CDR2 as SMNVEV (reference sequence). V was cut by 0 bases and J by 0 bases, with 11 bases left in between. CDR3 bases: TGTGCCAGCAGTTTATCGTCAGCCTACCTGAACACTGAAGCTTTCTTT. Protein product: CASSLSSAYLNTEAFF.

The chain uses TRBV5-5 and TRBJ2-7; no clear D. From germline, CDR1 is SGHKS and CDR2 YYEKEE (reference sequence). V was cut by 0 bases and J by 2 bases, with 12 bases left in between. The CDR3 is 15 amino acids. CDR3 in amino acids: CASSLGPKKTYEQYV. The CDR3 DNA follows: TGTGCCAGCAGCTTGGGTCCCAAGAAAACCTACGAGCAGTACGTC.

The chain links TRBV10-2 to TRBJ2-1; TRBD1 might be the D (5 bases). V shed 7 bases and J shed 0 bases, with 19 bases lying between them. CDR1 and CDR2 (germline): WSHSY, SAAADI. The CDR3 loop spans 17 amino acids. CDR3 loop: CASIGPRVSSSYNEQFF. The CDR3 coding sequence is TGCGCCAGCATTGGACCCAGGGTCTCAAGCTCCTACAATGAGCAGTTCTTC.

V usage is TRBV27 and J usage is TRBJ2-7; TRBD2 matches 10 bases. Germline trimming cut 3 bases from V and 0 bases from J; bases unmatched to any gene: 2. The CDR3 runs 15 residues. Per the germline V gene, CDR1 is MNHEY and CDR2 is SMNVEV (reference sequence). DNA of the CDR3: TGTGCCAGCAGTTTGGAGCGGGGGGGCTCCTACGAGCAGTACTTC. As protein: CASSLERGGSYEQYF.

V usage is TRBV5-1 and J usage is TRBJ1-4, with D hard to call. This CDR3 is built from 14 residues. CDR1 and CDR2 (germline): SGHRS, YFSETQ. Trimming pared 1 base from V and 4 bases from J, leaving 8 bases between. The CDR3 sequence: CASSLYTFNEKLFF. The DNA of the CDR3 is TGCGCCAGCAGCTTGTACACGTTTAATGAAAAACTGTTTTTT.

This rearrangement joins TRBV2 to TRBJ1-5; D perhaps matches TRBD1 (6 bases). V shed 3 bases and J shed 1 base, with 10 bases lying between them. Germline CDR1 is SNHLY and CDR2 is FYNNEI. The length of the CDR3 is 15 residues. This CDR3 reads CASSEDRLSNQPQHF. DNA of the CDR3: TGTGCCAGCAGTGAGGACAGATTGAGCAATCAGCCCCAGCATTTT.

This clone was counted once. This chain connects TRBV2 to TRBJ2-5; the D gene is possibly TRBD2 (5 bases). Germline CDR1 reads SNHLY; CDR2 reads FYNNEI. The V gene lost 3 bases and the J gene lost 5 bases, with 10 bases spanning the gap. CDR3 length equals 13 residues. CDR3 sequence reads: CASSDEIAETQYF. The CDR3 bases are TGTGCCAGCAGTGACGAAATAGCGGAGACCCAGTACTTC. Drawing the rest from reference TRBV2 and TRBJ2-5, the complete variable domain is EPEVTQTPSHQVTQMGQEVILRCVPISNHLYFYWYRQILGQKVEFLVSFYNNEISEKSEIFDDQFSVERPDGSNFTLKIRSTKLEDSAMYFCASSDEIAETQYFGPGTRLLVL.

The V call is TRBV7-2, the J call TRBJ2-2; 11 positions agree with TRBD1. V dropped 4 bases and J dropped 5; count of bases not matched to a gene: 6. Germline V gene data show CDR1 as SGHTA and CDR2 as FQGNSA. The CDR3 consists of 16 residues. The CDR3 sequence: CASSSGQGALTGELFF. CDR3 in DNA: TGTGCCAGCAGCTCAGGACAGGGGGCTTTAACCGGGGAGCTGTTTTTT. Variable domain in full (rest from reference TRBV7-2 and TRBJ2-2): GAGVSQSPSNKVTEKGKDVELRCDPISGHTALYWYRQSLGQGLEFLIYFQGNSAPDKSGLPSDRFSAERTGGSVSTLTIQRTQQEDSAVYLCASSSGQGALTGELFFGEGSRLTVL.

The genes are TRBV15 and TRBJ2-3; the D is unclear. The CDR3 runs to 9 residues. Trimming took 6 bases from V and 5 from J, leaving 0 bases between them. The germline CDR1 and CDR2 sequences are LNHNV and YYDKDF (reference sequence). Written as DNA, the CDR3 is TGTGCCACCAGAGATACGCAGTATTTT. It specifies CATRDTQYF.

This chain connects TRBV6-5 to TRBJ1-2; D is ambiguous. This CDR3 contains 14 residues. V dropped 6 bases and J dropped 8 bases, with 19 bases sitting between them. Germline CDR1 and CDR2: MNHEY and SVGAGI. CDR3 DNA sequence: TGTGCCAGCAGCATCCCAGGACTAGGAATCGGCTACACCTTC. It codes for CASSIPGLGIGYTF.

The chain is built from TRBV4-3 and TRBJ2-1; no definite D call. The V end was cut by 5 bases, the J end by 0 bases, with 8 bases between. The CDR3 runs 14 residues. Germline CDR1 LGHNA, CDR2 YSLEER. The CDR3: CASSKGNSYNEQFF. The CDR3 DNA reads as TGCGCCAGCAGCAAGGGAAACTCCTACAATGAGCAGTTCTTC.

The chain couples TRBV14 to TRBJ2-7, with D possibly TRBD1 on 5 matching bases. The germline gives CDR1 SGHDN, CDR2 FVKESK. V lost 4 bases to trimming and J lost 3 bases, with 10 bases between them. The CDR3 runs to 13 residues. CDR3 amino acids: CASSRQGGYEQYF. The CDR3 DNA reads as TGTGCCAGCAGCCGGCAGGGTGGCTACGAGCAGTACTTC.

The chain has TRBV7-2 and TRBJ2-2; TRBD1 is a possible D gene (5 bases). V lost 3 bases to trimming and J lost 6 bases, with 8 bases between them. The CDR3 runs 13 residues. Germline V gives CDR1 SGHTA, CDR2 FQGNSA. CDR3 coding DNA: TGTGCCAGCAGCTTTGCAGGGCCCGGGGAGCTGTTTTTT. Its protein is CASSFAGPGELFF.

This chain uses TRBV7-6 with TRBJ2-7, with TRBD2 matching over 10 bases. CDR3 length: 17 residues. After removal of 1 base from V and 3 bases from J, the junction contained 9 bases not matched to a gene. The germline gives CDR1 SGHVS, CDR2 FNYEAQ. The CDR3 coding sequence is TGTGCCAGCAGCTTAGTTCCTCCTAGCGGGAGTAACTACGAGCAGTACGTC. As protein: CASSLVPPSGSNYEQYV.

The chain recombines TRBV7-6 with TRBJ2-3, with D unresolved. The germline gives CDR1 SGHVS, CDR2 FNYEAQ. There are 12 residues in the CDR3. V lost 0 bases, J lost 6 bases, and 4 bases lay in between. The CDR3 bases are TGTGCCAGCAGCTTAGCGTCCGATACGCAGTATTTT. The encoded protein is CASSLASDTQYF.

A single count supports this clone. The rearrangement links TRBV29-1 to TRBJ2-1; TRBD2 might be the D (7 bases). The CDR3 sequence is 12 residues long. Germline V lookup: CDR1 SQVTM, CDR2 ANQGSEA. The V gene lost 5 bases and the J gene lost 9 bases, with 14 bases spanning the gap. CDR3: CSVTFGGLEQFF. For the CDR3, the DNA is TGCAGCGTTACCTTCGGGGGGCTTGAGCAGTTCTTC.

The gene calls are TRBV7-8 and TRBJ2-7; D gene unclear. This CDR3 spans 11 amino acids. V dropped 2 bases and J dropped 6 bases, with 5 bases sitting between them. Germline V CDR1 and CDR2: SGHVS, FQNEAQ. CDR3 bases: TGTGCCAGCAGCTTATCGGGCGAGCAGTACGTC. It encodes CASSLSGEQYV.

This chain uses TRBV11-3 with TRBJ2-3; 8 nucleotides match TRBD2. This CDR3 region has 17 residues. Per the germline V gene, CDR1 is SGHNT and CDR2 is YENEEA. J was trimmed by 4 bases and V by 4 bases; bases with no gene match: 13. The CDR3 coding sequence is TGTGCCAGCAGCTCAGGACTAGCTTCCCCTGGGGCAGATACGCAGTATTTT. Encoded protein: CASSSGLASPGADTQYF.

Note on this clone: Other DNA sequences in the same sample also yield this CDR3. The chain carries TRBV14 and TRBJ1-1; D gene uncertain. Per the germline V gene, CDR1 is SGHDN and CDR2 is FVKESK. V lost 0 bases to trimming and J lost 1 base, with 6 bases between them. This CDR3 is 14 amino acids long. CDR3 sequence (DNA): TGTGCCAGCAGCCAAGAGGTTCGGAACACTGAAGCTTTCTTT. Translation gives CASSQEVRNTEAFF.

Worth noting for this clone: Different DNA sequences within this sample yield the same CDR3. The chain links TRBV29-1 to TRBJ1-1; D is unresolved. V shed 4 bases and J shed 2 bases, with 11 bases lying between them. Germline V gene lookup returns CDR1 SQVTM and CDR2 ANQGSEA. The CDR3 has 13 residues. CDR3 residues: CSVVRSGNTEAFF. The DNA of the CDR3 is TGCAGCGTTGTGCGATCCGGCAACACTGAAGCTTTCTTT.

The chain employs TRBV19 and TRBJ1-1; 10 nucleotides line up with TRBD1. This CDR3 comprises 14 residues. V trimming: 2 bases; J trimming: 11 bases; junction bases outside the gene matches: 8. From germline, CDR1 is LNHDA and CDR2 SQIVND (reference sequence). CDR3 loop: CASSIRGQGSEAFF. Written as DNA, the CDR3 is TGTGCCAGTAGTATAAGGGGACAGGGGAGTGAGGCTTTCTTT.